These T cell receptor beta chains were read from a single sample in a study of T-cell memory formation after mild COVID-19. TCRdb reprocessed the 5' RACE reads via MiXCR and lists one record per CDR3 protein. Here the sample spans about 360,000 distinct CDR3 sequences, over 13% being singletons. Source material: PBMCs or a T cell subset sorted from them (not recorded which). These receptors all come from a man aged 18-30 years who had mild COVID-19 (a few samples of this study predate the infection). Cell type and time point are not known. The CDR3 runs from the conserved cysteine through the conserved F or W. D genes are given only for firm matches. Clone size is given for some rows only: seen once, a few or many times, or a class if the clone is expanded.

abundance,v_gene,j_gene,d_gene,CDR3nt,CDR3aa
NA,TRBV20-1,TRBJ1-5,NA,TGCAGTGCTAGAGAATTGACGATCGTTCAGCCCCAGCATTTT,CSARELTIVQPQHF
NA,TRBV12-3/TRBV12-4,TRBJ1-4,TRBD1,TGTGCCAGCAGGACAGGGTTTACCCTTGGTCGTAGTCTCGGGGATAATGAAAAACTGTTTTTT,CASRTGFTLGRSLGDNEKLFF
NA,TRBV27,TRBJ1-5,TRBD1,TGTGCCAGCAGTTCTCTGGGACAGGCCCAGCCCCAGCATTTT,CASSSLGQAQPQHF
NA,TRBV30,TRBJ1-1,TRBD1,TGTGCCTGGAGTGTTGGGACAGGCAGCACTGAAGCTTTCTTT,CAWSVGTGSTEAFF
few,TRBV15,TRBJ2-2,NA,TGTGCCACCAGCAGGACCCAGGGCACCGGGGAGCTGTTTTTT,CATSRTQGTGELFF
NA,TRBV6-6,TRBJ1-2,TRBD1,TGTGCCAGCAGTTACAGGGGACAGGGATCCAACTATGGCTACACCTTC,CASSYRGQGSNYGYTF
NA,TRBV19,TRBJ1-5,NA,TGTGCCAGTAGTATCATATGGGAAGCGGGCAATCAGCCCCAGCATTTT,CASSIIWEAGNQPQHF
NA,TRBV13,TRBJ2-7,TRBD2,TGTGCCAGCAGCTCATCGGCCGGGACTAGCGGGACCTACGAGCAGTACTTC,CASSSSAGTSGTYEQYF
many,TRBV7-9,TRBJ1-2,NA,TGTGCCAGCAGCGCTGCCTATGGCTACACCTTC,CASSAAYGYTF
NA,TRBV6-5,TRBJ1-1,TRBD1,TGTGCCAGCAGTTACAGGGGGCAGGGCACTGAAGCTTTCTTT,CASSYRGQGTEAFF
few,TRBV20-1,TRBJ1-1,TRBD1,TGCAGTGCTAGAACAGGGGACACTGAAGCTTTCTTT,CSARTGDTEAFF
many,TRBV24-1,TRBJ2-2,NA,TGTGCCACCAGTGATTCAGCCGGGGAGCTGTTTTTT,CATSDSAGELFF
few,TRBV23-1,TRBJ2-5,NA,TGCGCCAGCGATATCCCGGGGGTGGGGACCCAGTACTTC,CASDIPGVGTQYF
NA,TRBV4-1,TRBJ1-2,TRBD1,TGCGCCAGCAGCCAACAAAGGATCAGGGGGCACTCCTTC,CASSQQRIRGHSF
many,TRBV15,TRBJ1-1,NA,TGTGCCACCAGCAGAGATAGGCGGCTGAACACTGAAGCTTTCTTT,CATSRDRRLNTEAFF
few,TRBV28,TRBJ1-2,NA,TGTGCCACCCCGAAGGACGGGTATCGGGGCTACACCTTC,CATPKDGYRGYTF
NA,TRBV6-2/TRBV6-3,TRBJ2-7,NA,TGTGCCAGCAGTTACTCGACAGGGAGGCACGAGCAGTACTTC,CASSYSTGRHEQYF
few,TRBV6-2/TRBV6-3,TRBJ2-1,NA,TGTGCCAGCAGTTACGCTAGGGAAGCCTACAATGAGCAGTTCTTC,CASSYAREAYNEQFF
many,TRBV7-2,TRBJ2-6,NA,TGTGCCAGCAGCCCAGCGGGCTCTGGGGCCAACGTCCTGACTTTC,CASSPAGSGANVLTF
few,TRBV24-1,TRBJ2-1,NA,TGTGCCACCAGTGAATTACTGGGGATCTACAATGAGCAGTTCTTC,CATSELLGIYNEQFF
NA,TRBV10-3,TRBJ2-3,TRBD2,TGTGCCATCAGTGAGCTCCGCGGGGGGGCCAGAGATACGCAGTATTTT,CAISELRGGARDTQYF
NA,TRBV7-3,TRBJ2-2,NA,TGTGCCAGCAGCCCGCGGACTCCCCACGGGGAGCTGTTTTTT,CASSPRTPHGELFF
few,TRBV5-1,TRBJ2-2,NA,TGCGCCAGCAGCTCCCTCTCGGGAACCGGGGAGCTGTTTTTT,CASSSLSGTGELFF
NA,TRBV12-3/TRBV12-4,TRBJ2-2,NA,TGTGCCAGCAGGCCCGGTACCGGGGAGCTGTTTTTT,CASRPGTGELFF
many,TRBV3-1,TRBJ1-1,TRBD1,TGTGCCAGCAGTCGTGACAGGGCCGGAGGCACTGAAGCTTTCTTT,CASSRDRAGGTEAFF
NA,TRBV11-1,TRBJ2-3,NA,TGTGCCAGCAGCTACCCTGGACAAAGCACAGATACGCAGTATTTT,CASSYPGQSTDTQYF
NA,TRBV11-2,TRBJ2-5,TRBD2,TGTGCCAGCATGCGGGGGAACCAAGAGACCCAGTACTTC,CASMRGNQETQYF
few,TRBV24-1,TRBJ2-1,TRBD2,TGTGCCACCAGTGACGCTAGCGGGGGGCACAATGAGCAGTTCTTC,CATSDASGGHNEQFF
NA,TRBV6-2/TRBV6-3,TRBJ1-5,NA,TGTGCCAGCAGCCAAACGGCAACCGGGACGGCTCAGAGGGCCCAGCATTTT,CASSQTATGTAQRAQHF
many,TRBV18,TRBJ2-5,TRBD1,TGTGCCAGCTCACCAGTGGAACAGGGGGCGCGAGAGACCCAGTACTTC,CASSPVEQGARETQYF
NA,TRBV14,TRBJ2-5,NA,TGTGCCAGCAGCCAGGAGGGGGCATTGGCGAAGACCCAGTACTTC,CASSQEGALAKTQYF
few,TRBV5-1,TRBJ2-2,NA,TGCGCCAGCAGCTCAGGGGCACACCGAACCGGGGAGCTGTTTTTT,CASSSGAHRTGELFF
NA,TRBV2,TRBJ2-5,NA,TGTGCCAGCATTAGACAGAAAGAGACCCAGTACTTC,CASIRQKETQYF
NA,TRBV5-1,TRBJ2-7,TRBD1,TGCGCCAGCGCCGCTCAGGCAGGGGGTTTGTACGAGCAGTACTTC,CASAAQAGGLYEQYF
few,TRBV7-8,TRBJ1-5,NA,TGTGCCAGCAGCTCGGCTCCGGGGATGGGACAGCCCCAGCATTTT,CASSSAPGMGQPQHF
NA,TRBV11-2,TRBJ2-5,NA,TGTGCCAGCAGCTTAGGGGGAGGTCCAGAGACCCAGTACTTC,CASSLGGGPETQYF
few,TRBV6-5,TRBJ2-5,NA,TGTGCCAGCAGTTACTCGGCCAGCCTAGGCCAAGAGACCCAGTACTTC,CASSYSASLGQETQYF
few,TRBV7-6,TRBJ2-3,NA,TGTGCCAGCAGCTTGATCGGTTACACAGATACGCAGTATTTT,CASSLIGYTDTQYF
many,TRBV4-1,TRBJ2-7,TRBD1,TGCGCCAGCAGTCGGGACAGGGCTTACGAGCAGTACTTC,CASSRDRAYEQYF
NA,TRBV9,TRBJ2-6,NA,TGTGCCAGCAGCCCAACGACATCATACCAAAACTCTGGGGCCAACGTCCTGACTTTC,CASSPTTSYQNSGANVLTF
NA,TRBV10-3,TRBJ1-2,NA,TGTGCCATCTCTCCTAGGGGCTCCGGGCCCGACTACACCTTC,CAISPRGSGPDYTF
NA,TRBV24-1,TRBJ2-2,NA,TGTGCCACCAGTGGCCAGGGTGCCACCGGGGAGCTGTTTTTT,CATSGQGATGELFF
few,TRBV9,TRBJ2-7,TRBD1,TGTGCCAGCAGCGTCGACAGGGCCGGGACCTACGAGCAGTACTTC,CASSVDRAGTYEQYF
many,TRBV5-1,TRBJ1-1,NA,TGCGCCAGCAGCTTGTACGAGTCAAACACTGAAGCTTTCTTT,CASSLYESNTEAFF
NA,TRBV20-1,TRBJ2-3,NA,TGCAGTGCTAGGGACAGCGGCACAGATACGCAGTATTTT,CSARDSGTDTQYF
NA,TRBV6-6,TRBJ1-1,NA,TGTGCCAGCAGCAGAATTGGGGACACTGAAGCTTTCTTT,CASSRIGDTEAFF
NA,TRBV10-3,TRBJ1-1,TRBD1,TGTGCCATCAGGGAAGGGGGCAAGGCTGAAGCTTTCTTT,CAIREGGKAEAFF
NA,TRBV5-1,TRBJ2-2,TRBD1,TGCGCCAGCCGCTCACAGGGGGCGAACACCGGGGAGCTGTTTTTT,CASRSQGANTGELFF
NA,TRBV18,TRBJ1-1,TRBD1,TGTGCCAGCTCATCCAGGACAGGGGTGGTGAACACTGAAGCTTTCTTT,CASSSRTGVVNTEAFF
NA,TRBV9,TRBJ1-1,NA,TGTGCCAGCAGCGTAGAAATGCGGGGGATCCAGAACACTGAAGCTTTCTTT,CASSVEMRGIQNTEAFF
few,TRBV5-1,TRBJ1-1,NA,TGCGCCAGCAGCTTGGTGGAGGGGACCCCTAACACTGAAGCTTTCTTT,CASSLVEGTPNTEAFF
NA,TRBV7-2,TRBJ2-5,TRBD2,TGTGCCAGCAGCTCGAGCGGGGGGGCCTGGGAGACCCAGTACTTC,CASSSSGGAWETQYF
few,TRBV5-1,TRBJ1-2,TRBD1,TGCGCCAGCAGCGCGGACAGGGAATATGGCTACACCTTC,CASSADREYGYTF
NA,TRBV20-1,TRBJ1-1,NA,TGCAGTGCGCAACTATCGTCGGCCACTGAAGCTTTCTTT,CSAQLSSATEAFF
NA,TRBV7-2,TRBJ1-5,NA,TGTGCCAGCAGCAAGGGCCCTCAAGAGCCCCAGCATTTT,CASSKGPQEPQHF